This entry lists 21 T cell receptor beta chains sequenced from one sample in a study of blood T cell repertoires in COVID-19. TCRdb keeps only in-frame clones here, not all; method: immunoSEQ multiplex PCR. The sample contains about 200,000 clones, 65% to 90% of which appear only once. The source material was peripheral blood. All receptors derive from a man older than 75 with acute or convalescent COVID-19.

V gene TRBV6-4 combines with J gene TRBJ1-5; no firm D call. CDR1 is MRHNA and CDR2 is SNTAGT in the germline V gene. Trimming removed 3 bases from V and 5 bases from J, with 8 bases in between. CDR3 length: 13 amino acids. This CDR3 reads CASSEERDQPQHF. The DNA for the CDR3 is TGTGCCAGCAGTGAAGAGAGGGATCAGCCCCAGCATTTT.

J is TRBJ2-7 and V is TRBV11-2; D call uncertain. Looked up from germline, CDR1 is SGHAT and CDR2 is FQNNGV. This CDR3 region has 14 residues. With 3 bases removed from V and 0 bases from J, the gap between germline ends came to 9 bases. This CDR3 is CASSFLGLSYEQYF. The CDR3 DNA sequence: TGTGCCAGCAGCTTTTTGGGCCTCTCCTACGAGCAGTACTTC.

The genes are TRBV28 and TRBJ2-1; 11 nucleotides align to TRBD2. Losses at the gene ends were 8 bases for V and 4 bases for J; bases not matched to a gene: 4. Germline lookup yields CDR1 MDHEN and CDR2 SYDVKM. The CDR3 totals 14 residues. The DNA of the CDR3 is TGTGCCAGCTCTAGCGGGGGGCTTTACAATGAGCAGTTCTTC. This encodes CASSSGGLYNEQFF.

The V gene is TRBV14, the J gene TRBJ1-2; D perhaps matches TRBD1 (5 bases). V shed 3 bases and J shed 2 bases, with 13 bases lying between them. There are 15 residues in the CDR3. CDR1 and CDR2 (germline): SGHDN, FVKESK. CDR3 sequence: CASSHMGGMNYGYTF. The CDR3 nucleotides are TGTGCCAGCAGCCATATGGGGGGGATGAACTATGGCTACACCTTC.

In its sample, this clone was seen a few times. The chain joins TRBV5-1 to TRBJ2-5; a weak D match, TRBD1 (5 bases). V gave up 0 bases and J gave up 4 bases, with 13 bases separating them. CDR1 is SGHRS, CDR2 YFSETQ, per germline. This CDR3 has 15 amino acids. The CDR3 region is CASSLGQGISETQYF. DNA of the CDR3: TGCGCCAGCAGCTTGGGTCAGGGAATATCAGAGACCCAGTACTTC.

The V call is TRBV11-2, the J call TRBJ2-7, with D perhaps matching TRBD1 (5 bases). The CDR3 runs 14 residues. Germline V lookup: CDR1 SGHAT, CDR2 FQNNGV. Trimming cost V 2 bases and J 4 bases, with 12 bases left between them. CDR3 sequence reads: CASSLSQTVYEQYF. CDR3 sequence (DNA): TGTGCCAGCAGCTTAAGCCAGACAGTTTACGAGCAGTACTTC.

This clone was observed many times. This sequence joins TRBV11-1 and TRBJ1-5; D call uncertain. The CDR3 has 15 residues. V lost 1 base and J 1 base, leaving 8 bases between the germline ends. Germline V gene lookup returns CDR1 SGHAT and CDR2 FQDESV (reference sequence). In DNA, the CDR3 is TGTGCCAGCAGCTTAGGCCCGGGGAGCAATCAGCCCCAGCATTTT. Translated: CASSLGPGSNQPQHF.

The gene calls are TRBV6-5 and TRBJ1-5, with D hard to call. The V end was cut by 0 bases, the J end by 2 bases, with 8 bases between. Germline-derived CDR1 and CDR2 are MNHEY and SVGAGI. This CDR3 contains 15 residues. The CDR3 region is CASSYSSIGNQPQHF. As DNA, the CDR3 is TGTGCCAGCAGTTACTCCAGTATTGGCAATCAGCCCCAGCATTTT.

This clone has only a few counts. The gene calls are TRBV5-5 and TRBJ1-5; 10 bases line up with TRBD1. The CDR3 is made up of 16 amino acids. J gave up 7 bases and V 6 bases, and 13 bases lay outside the gene matches. Germline lookup yields CDR1 SGHKS and CDR2 YYEKEE (reference sequence). The CDR3 protein is CASNPTGGNVNQPQHF. CDR3 coding DNA: TGTGCCAGCAACCCGACAGGGGGCAATGTCAACCAGCCCCAGCATTTT.

The chain has TRBV24-1 and TRBJ2-3; 11 bases are shared with TRBD2. In germline, CDR1 is KGHDR, CDR2 SFDVKD. The length of the CDR3 is 20 residues. Germline trimming cut 9 bases from V and 0 bases from J; bases unmatched to any gene: 19. CDR3 coding DNA: TGTGCCACCTCGGGGGGCGAGTGGCTAGCGGGAGGTTCTAGCACAGATACGCAGTATTTT. Translating it yields CATSGGEWLAGGSSTDTQYF.

The rearrangement links TRBV7-2 to TRBJ2-1, with D possibly being TRBD2 (7 bases). Germline V lookup: CDR1 SGHTA, CDR2 FQGNSA. The CDR3 length is 15 residues. The V gene lost 0 bases and the J gene lost 8 bases, with 14 bases spanning the gap. The CDR3 DNA is TGTGCCAGCAGCTTAGCCCCGGGCGGGGGCTATGAGCAGTTCTTC. Translation: CASSLAPGGGYEQFF.

A single count supports this clone. This chain links TRBV2 with TRBJ2-7; 7 bases are a match to TRBD1. The length of the CDR3 is 13 residues. CDR1 is SNHLY, CDR2 FYNNEI, per germline. The J segment lost 3 bases and the V segment lost 4 bases, leaving 3 bases of the junction unmatched. The CDR3 loop is CASSATGVYEQYV. CDR3 DNA sequence: TGTGCCAGCAGTGCAACAGGGGTCTACGAGCAGTACGTC.

The chain combines TRBV10-3 with TRBJ2-5, with a tentative D call TRBD1 (5 bases). Germline V gene data show CDR1 as ENHRY and CDR2 as SYGVKD. V was cut by 6 bases and J by 2 bases, with 13 bases left in between. This CDR3 has 14 residues. The CDR3 region is CAISGRQKQETQYF. The CDR3 DNA follows: TGTGCCATCAGCGGAAGACAGAAACAAGAGACCCAGTACTTC.

The chain has TRBV27 and TRBJ1-1; 7 bases agree with TRBD1. CDR3 size: 15 residues. The junction had 6 bases not matched to a gene; V was cut back by 4 bases and J by 1 base. Germline-derived CDR1 and CDR2 are MNHEY and SMNVEV (reference sequence). The CDR3 reads CASSSVGQSNTEAFF. The DNA for the CDR3 is TGTGCCAGCAGTTCCGTGGGACAGTCGAACACTGAAGCTTTCTTT.

This CDR3 is CATSDPAGNTGELFF. CDR3 coding DNA: TGTGCCACCAGTGATCCAGCGGGAAACACCGGGGAGCTGTTTTTT. The V and J genes are TRBV24-1 and TRBJ2-2; 7 nucleotides agree with TRBD2. V was clipped by 3 bases and J by 2 bases; unmatched bases: 2. Germline CDR1 and CDR2: KGHDR and SFDVKD. The length of the CDR3 is 15 residues.

This sequence joins TRBV30 and TRBJ1-1; the D is unclear. Trimming cost V 0 bases and J 1 base, with 6 bases left between them. CDR1 is GTSNPN, CDR2 SVGIG, per germline (reference sequence). This CDR3 region has 13 residues. Here the CDR3 DNA reads TGTGCCTGGAGTGTACCGGGGAACACTGAAGCTTTCTTT. Amino acid sequence: CAWSVPGNTEAFF. Filled out from reference TRBV30 and TRBJ1-1, the complete variable domain reads SQTIHQWPATLVQPVGSPLSLECTVEGTSNPNLYWYRQAAGRGLQLLFYSVGIGQISSEVPQNLSASRPQDRQFILSSKKLLLSDSGFYLCAWSVPGNTEAFFGQGTRLTVV.

The chain joins TRBV5-1 to TRBJ1-2; TRBD1 aligns across 12 bases. Trimming removed 5 bases from V and 6 bases from J; junction bases left unmatched: 5. The length of the CDR3 is 14 residues. Germline CDR1 reads SGHRS; CDR2 reads YFSETQ. Here the CDR3 reads CASSRDRGLDGYTF. The CDR3 coding sequence is TGCGCCAGCAGTCGGGACAGGGGGCTGGATGGCTACACCTTC.

This chain connects TRBV28 to TRBJ1-4; 9 nucleotides align to TRBD1. The germline gives CDR1 MDHEN, CDR2 SYDVKM. Trimming cost V 6 bases and J 0 bases; bases outside gene matches: 8. CDR3 size: 17 residues. The CDR3 DNA is TGTGCCAGCAGCACAGGACAGGGGCTAACAACTAATGAAAAACTGTTTTTT. It specifies CASSTGQGLTTNEKLFF.

The V gene is TRBV9, the J gene TRBJ2-1; TRBD2 aligns across 11 bases. Germline lookup yields CDR1 SGDLS and CDR2 YYNGEE. The CDR3 is 17 residues long. The trim removed 3 bases at V and 6 bases at J, leaving 11 bases unmatched. CDR3 in DNA: TGTGCCAGCAGCGGATATATAGCGGGAGGGGGAGGCAATGAGCAGTTCTTC. Amino acid sequence: CASSGYIAGGGGNEQFF.

V is TRBV24-1 and J is TRBJ2-3; 11 bases align to TRBD1. There are 16 residues in the CDR3. Unmatched junction bases numbered 5, after V lost 4 bases and J lost 3 bases. Germline CDR1 KGHDR, CDR2 SFDVKD. The CDR3 DNA reads TGTGCCACCAGTGAACGGACAGGGGGCAGGACAGATACGCAGTATTTT. This encodes CATSERTGGRTDTQYF.

Here the CDR3 reads CASSLAGYPSTDTQYF. The CDR3 nucleotides are TGTGCCAGCAGCTTAGCCGGGTACCCTAGCACAGATACGCAGTATTTT. This sequence joins TRBV7-2 and TRBJ2-3; unclear D gene. The CDR3 extends over 16 amino acids. The ends were cut back, 0 bases at V and 0 bases at J, with 10 bases in the middle. Germline values: CDR1 SGHTA, CDR2 FQGNSA.